Listed below are T cell receptor beta chains from one sample, sequenced in a study of cytomegalovirus exposure and HLA in healthy donors. Here immunoSEQ multiplex PCR was the method, and the copy in TCRdb shows in-frame clones only, minus some. The sample shows 100,000 to 150,000 clones, about 96% of them seen only once. Sequencing was performed on PBMCs. The origin of the receptors is a young man in good health and CMV-seronegative. The CDR3 runs from the conserved cysteine through the conserved F or W. D genes are given only for firm matches. Clone size is not always given. Where it is, it says once, few, many or a class for expanded clones.

D gene	clone size	V gene	J gene	CDR3 DNA	CDR3 protein
-	-	TRBV18	TRBJ1-1	TGTGCCAGCTCACTCCTGACAGATGAAGCTTTCTTT	CASSLLTDEAFF
TRBD2	-	TRBV27	TRBJ2-5	TGTGCCAGCAAGTTGGGGAGCGGGAGTCAAGAGACCCAGTACTTC	CASKLGSGSQETQYF
-	-	TRBV27	TRBJ2-3	TGTGCCAGCAGCGGGACTCTTAGCACAGATACGCAGTATTTT	CASSGTLSTDTQYF
-	-	TRBV28	TRBJ2-3	TGTGCCAGCAGTTTAAAGCAGGCAGATACGCAGTATTTT	CASSLKQADTQYF
-	-	TRBV18	TRBJ1-5	TGTGCCAGCTCACCGGGCCTCCAACAGCCCCAGCATTTT	CASSPGLQQPQHF
TRBD2	once	TRBV2	TRBJ2-7	TGTGCCAGCAGTGGGACTAGCGGATCCTACGAGCAGTACTTC	CASSGTSGSYEQYF
TRBD2	few	TRBV7-3	TRBJ2-3	TGTGCCAGCAGCTCGATAGCGGGACGTAGCCCCGTAATAACAGATACGCAGTATTTT	CASSSIAGRSPVITDTQYF
-	-	TRBV13	TRBJ2-1	TGTGCCAGCAGCTCAGATGTGGTTCTCGACAATGAGCAGTTCTTC	CASSSDVVLDNEQFF
TRBD2	many	TRBV7-2	TRBJ2-5	TGTGCCAGCAGCTTAAGAACCCCCCCACTAGCGGGATACGAGACCCAGTACTTC	CASSLRTPPLAGYETQYF
-	-	TRBV12-5	TRBJ2-7	TGTGCTAGTGGTTTAGGGGGAAACGAGCAGTACTTC	CASGLGGNEQYF
TRBD1	-	TRBV5-4	TRBJ2-5	TGTGCCAGCAGCTTGGGACAGGGAATGGGCTGGGAGACCCAGTACTTC	CASSLGQGMGWETQYF
-	-	TRBV7-9	TRBJ2-7	TGTGCCAGCAGTCGAGACGCGGACGAGCAGTACTTC	CASSRDADEQYF
TRBD1	-	TRBV6-5	TRBJ1-3	TGTGCCAGCGTTCTAAACAGGGGATCCGGAAACACCATATATTTT	CASVLNRGSGNTIYF
-	-	TRBV9	TRBJ1-2	TGTGCCAGCAGCGCCTCATCCAAGACAGCTAACTATGGCTACACCTTC	CASSASSKTANYGYTF
-	-	TRBV5-1	TRBJ1-1	TGCGCCAGCAGCTTGGGTCGGGGCACTGAAGCTTTCTTT	CASSLGRGTEAFF
TRBD1	-	TRBV6-1	TRBJ2-3	TGTGCCAGCAGTGAACGGACAGGGTTTATGGAAAGCACAGATACGCAGTATTTT	CASSERTGFMESTDTQYF
-	-	TRBV7-9	TRBJ2-7	TGTGCCAGCAGCTATGTCGGTGGGGGGACCTACGAGCAGTACTTC	CASSYVGGGTYEQYF
-	-	TRBV5-1	TRBJ2-3	TGCGCCAGCAGCTTGGCCGGGAGCGGGACAGATACGCAGTATTTT	CASSLAGSGTDTQYF
TRBD1	-	TRBV5-1	TRBJ2-7	TGCGCCAGCAGCTTACCCGACAGGGGCCCTAGCTCCTACGAGCAGTACTTC	CASSLPDRGPSSYEQYF
TRBD1	-	TRBV7-2	TRBJ1-4	TGTGCCAGCAGCCCTACCGGGACAGGGGGGCGAGAAAAACTGTTTTTT	CASSPTGTGGREKLFF
-	-	TRBV18	TRBJ2-1	TGTGCCAGCTCACCCCCTAGTCGTGAGCAGTTCTTC	CASSPPSREQFF
-	-	TRBV5-4	TRBJ2-3	TGTGCCAGCAGCTTCAAGCGGATTAGCACAGATACGCAGTATTTT	CASSFKRISTDTQYF
TRBD2	-	TRBV27	TRBJ2-1	TGTGCCAGCAGTACCCTTGCGGGAGTGGGTTACAATGAGCAGTTCTTC	CASSTLAGVGYNEQFF
-	few	TRBV7-3	TRBJ1-1	TGTGCCAGCAGCTTATACGGTAGCGAGGGAGCTTTCTTT	CASSLYGSEGAFF
-	-	TRBV5-6	TRBJ1-1	TGTGCCAGCAGCCCAGGGCGGGAGGCTGAAGCTTTCTTT	CASSPGREAEAFF
TRBD2	-	TRBV28	TRBJ2-7	TGTGCCAGCAGGGAGGCTAGCGGGATAGCGTCTATGGTTGGATCCTACGAGCAGTACTTC	CASREASGIASMVGSYEQYF
-	-	TRBV28	TRBJ1-1	TGTGCCAGCAGCCCCCAGGGCATCGTGAACACTGAAGCTTTCTTT	CASSPQGIVNTEAFF
-	-	TRBV14	TRBJ2-1	TGTGCCAGCAGCCAAGATACCGGACTGCACAATGAGCAGTTCTTC	CASSQDTGLHNEQFF
TRBD1	-	TRBV15	TRBJ2-1	TGTGCCACGGCGGGACAGGGGTATTCTCCGCAGTTCTTC	CATAGQGYSPQFF
-	-	TRBV30	TRBJ1-2	TGTCGGAACTATGGCTACACCTTC	CRNYGYTF
TRBD2	-	TRBV19	TRBJ2-1	TGTGCCAGTAGTATAGGGACTAGCCCCTACAATGAGCAGTTCTTC	CASSIGTSPYNEQFF